Sequencing of this T cell receptor (beta chain) was carried out in a study of T cells in tuberculosis. Study-level background: T cells were selected with CD1B tetramers loaded with glucose monomycolate. Overall study results and limits: Active tuberculosis TCR-alpha repertoires lay closer to GMM-specific TCRs than IGRA-negative controls, suggesting clonal expansion. The TCR-beta difference was not significant; alpha differences partly reflected length.

Concerning this clone: Its antigen is as yet unknown.

The repertoire was sequenced with immunoSEQ multiplex PCR; TCRdb's copy has only in-frame clones and lacks some. The sample includes 26,000 or so clones, nearly 90% seen only once; the top ten take about 6.5%. Unsorted cryopreserved PBMC were sequenced, averaging around 100,000 T cells per clinical donor. The CDR3 is 13 amino acids. Germline lookup yields CDR1 SGHDT and CDR2 YYEEEE. The germline V and J ends were trimmed by 0 bases and 2 bases, with 5 bases remaining between them. The V gene is TRBV5-6, the J gene TRBJ1-2; D is ambiguous. The specimen was PBMCs. The sequence derives from a donor aged 10-30 years with latent tuberculosis or without tuberculosis infection. CDR3 nucleotides: TGTGCCAGCAGCTTGGCGGGAAACTATGGCTACACCTTC. Its translation is CASSLAGNYGYTF.